This TCR beta chain is drawn from a study of T cells in Graves' hyperthyroidism and ophthalmopathy. This clonotype was observed many times. The V and J ends lost 5 bases and 2 bases respectively, with 13 bases between them. The germline gives CDR1 SGHRS, CDR2 YFSETQ. There are 14 residues in the CDR3. Amplified TCR beta CDR3 regions came from RNA transcripts. HTBI primers were employed in a first-round RT-PCR of the TCR CDR3. TCRdb passed the multiplex PCR reads through MiXCR, listing each CDR3 protein once. The sample records 530,000 or so distinct CDR3 sequences, less than 25% being singletons. This clonotype originated in a woman aged 25 to 39 with Graves' ophthalmopathy. The specimen sequenced was blood. The gene calls are TRBV5-1 and TRBJ1-2; D is uncertain. CDR3 nucleotides: TGCGCCAGCAGGTCGGAGGGCAACAACTATGGCTACACCTTC. This codes for CASRSEGNNYGYTF. The full variable domain, rest sourced from reference TRBV5-1 and TRBJ1-2, is KAGVTQTPRYLIKTRGQQVTLSCSPISGHRSVSWYQQTPGQGLQFLFEYFSETQRNKGNFPGRFSGRQFSNSRSEMNVSTLELGDSALYLCASRSEGNNYGYTFGSGTRLTVV.